These T cell receptor beta chains were read from a single sample in a study of control samples from healthy donors and cancer patients. The table came from immunoSEQ multiplex PCR; TCRdb's copy has only in-frame clones and leaves some out. The sample carries 70,000 to 100,000 clones, 91% recorded once. The sample taken for sequencing was blood. These receptors were taken from a man between 50 and 59 years old in good health. Each CDR3 is given with its conserved first and last residue. D genes are given only for firm matches. Expanded clones are given a class, and other clones once, few, many or no size at all.

j_gene	d_gene	abundance	v_gene	CDR3nt	CDR3aa
TRBJ1-5	-	-	TRBV2	TGTGCCAGCAGTGGCAGGCTCAACAATCAGCCCCAGCATTTT	CASSGRLNNQPQHF
TRBJ2-5	TRBD2	-	TRBV7-9	TGTGCCAGCAGCGAATCCGGGACTAGCGGGGGAGAGACCCAGTACTTC	CASSESGTSGGETQYF
TRBJ2-7	-	-	TRBV9	TGTGCCAGCAGCGTAGAAACAGGCCTTTACTACGAGCAGTACTTC	CASSVETGLYYEQYF
TRBJ2-3	-	-	TRBV7-6	TGTGCCAGCAGCATGGGACATCTCAGCACAGATACGCAGTATTTT	CASSMGHLSTDTQYF
TRBJ1-4	-	few	TRBV29-1	TGCAGCGTTCTCGGGCATAATGAAAAACTGTTTTTT	CSVLGHNEKLFF
TRBJ1-1	TRBD1	-	TRBV10-3	TGTGCCATCAGTGTGGGACAGGAGGACACTGAAGCTTTCTTT	CAISVGQEDTEAFF
TRBJ1-2	-	-	TRBV24-1	TGTGCCACCAGTGATCCAACGGGTGGTGGGGGTGGCTACACCTTC	CATSDPTGGGGGYTF
TRBJ2-7	-	-	TRBV10-2	TGCGCCAGCAGTGGGTCGAGTTACGAGCAGTACTTC	CASSGSSYEQYF
TRBJ1-1	-	-	TRBV7-9	TGTGCCAGCAGCTTAGGAGATGAAGCTTTCTTT	CASSLGDEAFF
TRBJ1-5	-	once	TRBV27	TGTGCCAGCGGTCGTCAGCCCCAGCATTTT	CASGRQPQHF
TRBJ1-2	-	-	TRBV4-2	TGTGCCAGCAGCCAAGAGGTCGGGAACTATGGCTACACCTTC	CASSQEVGNYGYTF
TRBJ2-1	-	-	TRBV18	TGTGCCAGCTCTCCGTTGACTAACTCGAGAGGCAATGAGCAGTTCTTC	CASSPLTNSRGNEQFF
TRBJ1-1	TRBD1	-	TRBV7-9	TGTGCCAGCAGCGCAGGGGGGACCCTGAACACTGAAGCTTTCTTT	CASSAGGTLNTEAFF
TRBJ1-4	-	-	TRBV6-4	TGTGCCCGCTCGCTAGGGGAAGAAAAACTGTTTTTT	CARSLGEEKLFF
TRBJ2-7	-	-	TRBV7-8	TGTGCCAGCAGCTTATTCGCCGGATCGCCCTACGAGCAGTACTTC	CASSLFAGSPYEQYF
TRBJ1-5	-	-	TRBV2	TGTGCCAGCAGTAGTAGGGGCAATCAGCCCCAGCATTTT	CASSSRGNQPQHF
TRBJ1-2	TRBD1	-	TRBV24-1	TGTGCCACCCGGGACAGATTCGGAGGCTACACCTTC	CATRDRFGGYTF
TRBJ1-1	-	-	TRBV6-5	TGTGCCAGCAGTTACTCGAACCGCGGAAGCACTGAAGCTTTCTTT	CASSYSNRGSTEAFF
TRBJ1-2	-	once	TRBV6-6	TGTGCCAGCAGTTACGACAGAGACTATGGCTACACCTTC	CASSYDRDYGYTF
TRBJ2-1	-	-	TRBV7-9	TGTGCCAGCAGCCTAGCCCATGAGCAGTTCTTC	CASSLAHEQFF
TRBJ1-4	-	-	TRBV18	TGTGCCAGCTCACGGGCGGGGGGCGAACGAGAAAAACTGTTTTTT	CASSRAGGEREKLFF
TRBJ1-5	-	-	TRBV6-5	TGTGCCAGCAGCGCGGGGGCAGGGCGCGGTCAGCCCCAGCATTTT	CASSAGAGRGQPQHF
TRBJ2-7	-	-	TRBV7-2	TGTGCCAGCAGCTTATTGGCCGAGCAGTACTTC	CASSLLAEQYF
TRBJ2-7	-	few	TRBV29-1	TGCAGCGTCGGGACACACTACGAGCAGTACTTC	CSVGTHYEQYF
TRBJ1-5	TRBD1	-	TRBV18	TGTGCCAGCTCACCACCGGGACAGGGAAATCAGCCCCAGCATTTT	CASSPPGQGNQPQHF
TRBJ1-4	-	-	TRBV29-1	TGCAGCGTTGAGGCAGGGTGGAATGAAAAACTGTTTTTT	CSVEAGWNEKLFF
TRBJ2-2	TRBD1	-	TRBV14	TGTGCCAGCAGCCGGGACAGCAACACCGGGGAGCTGTTTTTT	CASSRDSNTGELFF
TRBJ2-3	-	-	TRBV11-2	TGTGCCAGCAGCTTAGAGGCAAATACAGATACGCAGTATTTT	CASSLEANTDTQYF
TRBJ1-2	TRBD1	once	TRBV3-1/TRBV3-2	TGTGCCAGCAGCCCCGGACAGGGGAGATCTGGCTACACCTTC	CASSPGQGRSGYTF
TRBJ2-1	-	-	TRBV12-3/TRBV12-4	TGTGCCAGCAGTTTATGGGGAGGAGAGCAGTTCTTC	CASSLWGGEQFF
TRBJ2-3	-	once	TRBV2	TGTGCCTCCCAAGGAGGGGTTGGCACAGATACGCAGTATTTT	CASQGGVGTDTQYF
TRBJ1-2	-	-	TRBV30	TGTGCCTGGAGTGTACGGCTCGGAAACTATGGCTACACCTTC	CAWSVRLGNYGYTF
TRBJ1-4	-	-	TRBV3-1/TRBV3-2	TGTGCCAGCAGCCTACAGGGTGAAAAACTGTTTTTT	CASSLQGEKLFF
TRBJ2-1	TRBD2	-	TRBV4-2	TGTGCCAGCAGCCCTCAGCGGGGGACCTACAATGAGCAGTTCTTC	CASSPQRGTYNEQFF
TRBJ1-5	-	-	TRBV30	TGTGCCTGGGGCCTTAACAATCAGCCCCAGCATTTT	CAWGLNNQPQHF
TRBJ1-1	-	-	TRBV11-2	TGTGCCAGCAGCTTAGGATTAAGGAACACTGAAGCTTTCTTT	CASSLGLRNTEAFF
TRBJ1-1	TRBD1	-	TRBV2	TGTGCCAGCAGGGGACTACAGGGGGCTGGCACTGAAGCTTTCTTT	CASRGLQGAGTEAFF
TRBJ2-3	-	-	TRBV6-4	TGTGCCAGCAGTGACAGGGCTACCACAGATACGCAGTATTTT	CASSDRATTDTQYF
TRBJ2-1	-	-	TRBV5-4	TGTGCCAGCAGCCCCGGGACTTCCTACAATGAGCAGTTCTTC	CASSPGTSYNEQFF
TRBJ1-6	-	-	TRBV7-9	TGTGCCAGCAGCTCGGACGGACCCTTT	CASSSDGPF
TRBJ1-3	TRBD1	few	TRBV29-1	TGCAGCGTTGCCGGGACAGGGACTGGAAACACCATATATTTT	CSVAGTGTGNTIYF
TRBJ2-7	-	-	TRBV6-2/TRBV6-3	TGTGCCAGCGGTTCGCCTACCTACGAGCAGTACTTC	CASGSPTYEQYF
TRBJ1-5	-	-	TRBV9	TGTGCCAGCAGCGTAGGTGGGGAGGGTCGACAGCCCCAGCATTTT	CASSVGGEGRQPQHF
TRBJ2-5	-	-	TRBV11-2	TGTGCCAGCAGCTCTGTGGGGGCAGGGGTTCAAGAGACCCAGTACTTC	CASSSVGAGVQETQYF
TRBJ1-2	-	-	TRBV5-6	TGTGCCAGCAGCTTGGAGGTCGGCAGGGGAAACTATGGCTACACCTTC	CASSLEVGRGNYGYTF
TRBJ2-7	-	-	TRBV19	TGTGCCAGTAGTTATCAAGGGGGCTACGAGCAGTACTTC	CASSYQGGYEQYF
TRBJ1-2	TRBD1	-	TRBV2	TGTGCCAGCAGTGAAGGACAGGGTAACTATGGCTACACCTTC	CASSEGQGNYGYTF
TRBJ1-4	-	-	TRBV15	TGTGCCACCAGCACCGGGGAGACAACTAATGAAAAACTGTTTTTT	CATSTGETTNEKLFF
TRBJ1-1	-	-	TRBV6-2/TRBV6-3	TGTGCCAGCAGTTACTCCCCCCACGGCACTGAAGCTTTCTTT	CASSYSPHGTEAFF
TRBJ1-3	-	-	TRBV6-1	TGTGCCAGCAGTGAAGGGTGGGGGTTTTACCCTGGAAACACCATATATTTT	CASSEGWGFYPGNTIYF
TRBJ1-1	-	-	TRBV27	TGTGCCAGCAGTTTATCGGGGAGACGGGGCACTGAAGCTTTCTTT	CASSLSGRRGTEAFF
TRBJ2-1	TRBD2	-	TRBV5-8	TGTGCCAGCAGCTCAGGACTAGCCCACAATGAGCAGTTCTTC	CASSSGLAHNEQFF
TRBJ2-2	TRBD2	once	TRBV7-9	TGTGCCAGCAGCCTAACTAGCGCGAACACCGGGGAGCTGTTTTTT	CASSLTSANTGELFF